Listed below are T cell receptor beta chains from one sample, sequenced in a study of shared clonotypes between healthy human individuals. Clones were sequenced by immunoSEQ multiplex PCR, and TCRdb holds only the in-frame ones, with some missing. The table shows about 2.4 million clones, with around nine tenths occurring only once. Sequences were obtained from naive CD4+ T cells sorted from blood. These receptor sequences come from a man aged 18 to 29 in good health. The CDR3 runs from the conserved cysteine through the conserved F or W. D genes are given only for firm matches. Some rows mark clone size as missing; the rest say once, few, many or name a class of expanded clone.

TRBV7-9,TRBJ2-7,TRBD1,-,TGTGCCAGCAGCCGGACAGGGGAGGTGAACGAGCAGTACTTC,CASSRTGEVNEQYF
TRBV5-4,TRBJ2-7,-,-,TGTGCCAGCAGCGAATTACAGGGTTACGAGCAGTACTTC,CASSELQGYEQYF
TRBV18,TRBJ2-3,-,-,TGTGCCAGCTCACCACCGATCGGTGGGGGGCGATCAGATACGCAGTATTTT,CASSPPIGGGRSDTQYF
TRBV5-4,TRBJ1-4,-,-,TGTGCCAGCAGCTTGGCGGGGGCGGGTGAAAAACTGTTTTTT,CASSLAGAGEKLFF
TRBV18,TRBJ2-1,-,-,TGTGCCAGCTCAACGCCAACAGGGAGTCAATACAATGAGCAGTTCTTC,CASSTPTGSQYNEQFF
TRBV21-1,TRBJ2-7,-,once,TGTGCCAGCAGCAAAGGGAGGGGACAGACCACCTACGAGCAGTACTTC,CASSKGRGQTTYEQYF
TRBV19,TRBJ2-3,-,-,TGTGCCAGTAGCGGAGTCGGGTTTTCGCCCACAGATACGCAGTATTTT,CASSGVGFSPTDTQYF
TRBV7-2,TRBJ2-4,-,-,TGTGCCAGCAGCTCACCGGCGCAAGCCAAAAACATTCAGTACTTC,CASSSPAQAKNIQYF
TRBV29-1,TRBJ1-3,-,-,TGCAGCGCAGCACAATGGTCCGGAAACACCATATATTTT,CSAAQWSGNTIYF
TRBV6-1,TRBJ2-7,TRBD2,-,TGTGCCAGCAGTACAGGACTAGCGGGATTGTACGAGCAGTACTTC,CASSTGLAGLYEQYF
TRBV19,TRBJ1-2,TRBD1,once,TGTGCCAGTACCACTACGGACAGGGGGCACCACTATGGCTACACCTTC,CASTTTDRGHHYGYTF
TRBV14,TRBJ2-7,-,few,TGTGCCAGCAGCCAAAAGTTGCAGTCCTACGAGCAGTACTTC,CASSQKLQSYEQYF
TRBV7-9,TRBJ1-1,TRBD1,-,TGTGCCAGCATCCCCTCCGGACAGGCGAACACTGAAGCTTTCTTT,CASIPSGQANTEAFF
TRBV7-9,TRBJ2-1,-,-,TGTGCCAGCAGCTTAGTTGGGCTTAGCTCCTACAATGAGCAGTTCTTC,CASSLVGLSSYNEQFF
TRBV19,TRBJ2-2,-,-,TGTGCCAGTAGTTTACCGGGACCAAGATCCGGGGAGCTGTTTTTT,CASSLPGPRSGELFF
TRBV5-1,TRBJ2-3,TRBD2,-,TGCGCCAGCAGCTACCGGACTAGCGGGTTATCTAGCACAGATACGCAGTATTTT,CASSYRTSGLSSTDTQYF
TRBV11-2,TRBJ2-1,TRBD2,-,TGTGCCAGCAGCTTTTCGACTAGCGGGGGAGTCGCCGATGAGCAGTTCTTC,CASSFSTSGGVADEQFF
TRBV7-8,TRBJ1-1,TRBD1,few,TGTGCCAGCAGCTTAGTGGGACAGGTTGAAGCTTTCTTT,CASSLVGQVEAFF
TRBV30,TRBJ1-1,-,few,TGTGCCTGGAGAGGGGGACACCTGAACACTGAAGCTTTCTTT,CAWRGGHLNTEAFF
TRBV29-1,TRBJ1-1,TRBD1,few,TGCAGCGTTGACAGGGGGACTGAAGCTTTCTTT,CSVDRGTEAFF
TRBV4-3,TRBJ1-6,-,-,TGCGCCAGCAGCCAAGAACCTAATTCACCCCTCCACTTT,CASSQEPNSPLHF
TRBV2,TRBJ2-6,-,-,TGTGCCAGCAGTGAACAAGTCTCTGGGGCCAACGTCCTGACTTTC,CASSEQVSGANVLTF
TRBV2,TRBJ2-7,TRBD1,-,TGTGCCAGCAGTCCCAGGGGACAGGTCACGTACGAGCAGTACTTC,CASSPRGQVTYEQYF
TRBV11-2,TRBJ2-1,TRBD2,-,TGTGCCAGCAGCATATCTAGCGGGGGGGTCTCCTACAATGAGCAGTTCTTC,CASSISSGGVSYNEQFF
TRBV13,TRBJ2-2,-,-,TGTGCCAGCAGCTATGGACAACCCACCGGGGAGCTGTTTTTT,CASSYGQPTGELFF
TRBV28,TRBJ1-2,-,-,TGTGCCAGCAGTGCCTACAGGGATAACTATGGCTACACCTTC,CASSAYRDNYGYTF
TRBV18,TRBJ2-7,-,-,TGTGCCAGCTCACCCGCAGGGGTGGTCTACGAGCAGTACTTC,CASSPAGVVYEQYF
TRBV5-1,TRBJ2-1,-,-,TGCGCCAGCAGCTTACAGATAACCGCCTCCTACAATGAGCAGTTCTTC,CASSLQITASYNEQFF
TRBV18,TRBJ2-7,TRBD1,-,TGTGCCAGCTCACCTGCAGGGGGCTACGAGCAGTACTTC,CASSPAGGYEQYF
TRBV7-2,TRBJ2-7,-,-,TGTGCCGGCAGCTTACTGGCAGCGAGAAACTCCTACGAGCAGTACTTC,CAGSLLAARNSYEQYF
TRBV2,TRBJ2-3,TRBD2,-,TGTGCCAGCAGTAAACTAGCGACGACAGATACGCAGTATTTT,CASSKLATTDTQYF
TRBV11-3,TRBJ2-7,-,-,TGTGCCAGCAGCGTCCGGGGACTTGCCTACGAGCAGTACTTC,CASSVRGLAYEQYF